This T cell receptor (beta chain) is from a study of shared clonotypes between healthy human individuals. Study-level findings and limits: Naive subsets generally had larger estimated richness than memory subsets.

The run depth of the assay was deep. As originally analysed: ImmunoSEQ gave junction-only sequences without quality scores, so filtering differed. Assay used: immunoSEQ multiplex PCR; TCRdb lists only in-frame clones, some missing. V and J calls and clone size follow that table, whereas D and trimming were derived from the DNA. Of 1,400,000 or so clones in the sample, about 98.5% were seen once. Naive CD45RA+ and memory CD45RA-negative subsets were split from CD4+ cells. Deletions cut 0 bases from V and 4 bases from J, with 12 bases between. This CDR3 region has 15 residues. The germline CDR1 and CDR2 sequences are SGDLS and YYNGEE. Remarks on this clone: Its antigen is unknown.

The chain carries TRBV9 and TRBJ2-3, with D hard to call. The source material was naive CD4+ T cells sorted from blood. Regarding subset: CD45RA+ positively selected. The TCR was taken from a man aged 30 to 45 in good health. The CDR3 nucleotides are TGTGCCAGCAGCGTAGATGGGCATGGCTCAGATACGCAGTATTTT. This translates into CASSVDGHGSDTQYF.